What follows are 19 T cell receptor beta chains derived from one specimen sequenced in a study of control samples from healthy donors and cancer patients. Assay: immunoSEQ multiplex PCR; the TCRdb copy retains only in-frame clones and omits some. The sample yields 350,000 to 450,000 clones, around 90% seen once. The material sequenced was PBMCs. Receptors originate from a man aged 35 to 55 with head and neck cancer.

The chain carries TRBV7-2 and TRBJ1-2; the D is unclear. Trimming stripped 1 base from V and 4 bases from J, with 7 bases between. The CDR3 sequence is 13 residues long. The germline CDR1 and CDR2 sequences are SGHTA and FQGNSA. CDR3 loop: CASSLDMAYGYTF. In DNA, the CDR3 is TGTGCCAGCAGCTTAGATATGGCCTATGGCTACACCTTC.

J is TRBJ1-2 and V is TRBV19; TRBD1 agrees at 7 bases. Unmatched junction bases numbered 7, after V lost 5 bases and J lost 4 bases. The CDR3 totals 14 residues. CDR1 and CDR2 (germline): LNHDA, SQIVND (reference sequence). CDR3 in amino acids: CASSPQGVRYGYTF. The CDR3 nucleotides read TGTGCCAGTAGTCCCCAGGGGGTGCGCTATGGCTACACCTTC.

This clone has just one count. The chain joins TRBV19 to TRBJ2-3; 9 bases fit TRBD2. The CDR3 length is 16 residues. V gave up 0 bases and J gave up 4 bases; unmatched junction bases: 5. Germline V gene data show CDR1 as LNHDA and CDR2 as SQIVND (reference sequence). The CDR3 DNA is TGTGCCAGTAGTATAGATCGGCTAGCGGGACCAGATACGCAGTATTTT. It specifies CASSIDRLAGPDTQYF.

The chain's CDR3 is CASSTTGTGNEKLFF. In DNA, the CDR3 is TGTGCCAGTAGTACCACCGGGACAGGGAATGAAAAACTGTTTTTT. This chain connects TRBV19 to TRBJ1-4; 9 bases match TRBD1. Looked up from germline, CDR1 is LNHDA and CDR2 is SQIVND (reference sequence). The CDR3 totals 15 residues. With V trimmed by 4 bases and J by 5 bases, 5 bases remained unmatched.

This chain joins TRBV6-5 and TRBJ2-7, with TRBD2 matching 7 bases. The V segment lost 4 bases and the J segment 2 bases; nucleotides outside the gene matches: 11. The germline V gene has CDR1 MNHEY and CDR2 SVGAGI. This CDR3 comprises 16 residues. CDR3: CASSSKTGTNTYEQYF. CDR3 nucleotides: TGTGCCAGCAGTTCAAAAACCGGGACTAATACCTACGAGCAGTACTTC.

The V call is TRBV27, the J call TRBJ1-4; D possibly corresponds to TRBD1 (5 bases). From germline, CDR1 is MNHEY and CDR2 SMNVEV (reference sequence). The CDR3 covers 17 residues. V was clipped by 6 bases and J by 8 bases, with 25 bases between them. CDR3 bases: TGTGCCAGCAGCCCTCACCCCTCGGGACGCACCACCGAAAAACTGTTTTTT. It encodes CASSPHPSGRTTEKLFF.

The chain employs TRBV27 and TRBJ2-1; weak D call: TRBD2 (7 bases). Trimming removed 5 bases from V and 0 bases from J, with 17 bases in between. CDR1 MNHEY and CDR2 SMNVEV come from the germline V gene (reference sequence). The CDR3 is 17 amino acids. CDR3: CASSPEGGGLSYNEQFF. CDR3 sequence (DNA): TGTGCCAGCAGTCCGGAAGGCGGGGGCCTCTCCTACAATGAGCAGTTCTTC.

The chain recombines TRBV10-3 with TRBJ1-5; 7 nucleotides line up with TRBD1. Germline CDR1 is ENHRY and CDR2 is SYGVKD. V lost 8 bases to trimming and J lost 3 bases; unmatched junction nucleotides: 7. The CDR3 has 14 amino acids. CDR3 DNA sequence: TGTGCCATCGCGGACAGGAGAGACAATCAGCCCCAGCATTTT. Translated, it gives CAIADRRDNQPQHF.

The chain combines TRBV13 with TRBJ2-7; 9 bases are a match to TRBD1. Trimming took 6 bases from V and 6 from J; bases not matched to a gene: 18. Germline CDR1 PRHDT, CDR2 FYEKMQ (reference sequence). The CDR3 extends over 17 amino acids. The CDR3 bases are TGTGCCAGCAGTCACAGGGGGCTTGAGCGTTGGATAACCGAGCAGTACTTC. Its translation: CASSHRGLERWITEQYF.

This clone showed up just a few times. The CDR3 DNA reads TGTGCCAGTGGGGACAGGGGGCTTGCCTATGGCTACACCTTC. Amino acid sequence: CASGDRGLAYGYTF. The chain carries TRBV3-1 (or the pseudogene TRBV3-2) and TRBJ1-2; 12 bases agree with TRBD1. This CDR3 has 14 residues. The germline V gene encodes CDR1 LGHDT and CDR2 YNNKEL (reference sequence). J gave up 4 bases and V 9 bases, and 6 bases lay outside the gene matches.

The chain is built from TRBV6-5 and TRBJ1-2; tentatively, D is TRBD1 (5 bases). V was trimmed by 2 bases and J by 6 bases, leaving 19 bases between them. From germline, CDR1 is MNHEY and CDR2 SVGAGI. This CDR3 contains 16 residues. This chain's CDR3 is CASSYHGTVGRDGYTF. Here the CDR3 DNA reads TGTGCCAGCAGTTACCACGGGACGGTGGGCCGTGATGGCTACACCTTC.

The chain has TRBV7-9 and TRBJ1-1, with D unresolved. The CDR3 is 14 amino acids. The germline V gene has CDR1 SEHNR and CDR2 FQNEAQ (reference sequence). With 0 bases removed from V and 5 bases from J, the gap between germline ends came to 10 bases. This CDR3 is CASSLALLKTEAFF. The CDR3 bases are TGTGCCAGCAGCTTAGCGCTTTTAAAGACTGAAGCTTTCTTT. Together with reference TRBV7-9 and TRBJ1-1, the CDR3 gives the full variable domain: DTGVSQNPRHKITKRGQNVTFRCDPISEHNRLYWYRQTLGQGPEFLTYFQNEAQLEKSRLLSDRFSAERPKGSFSTLEIQRTEQGDSAMYLCASSLALLKTEAFFGQGTRLTVV.

The chain carries TRBV7-2 and TRBJ2-5; 8 bases are shared with TRBD2. The CDR3 extends over 16 amino acids. After removal of 5 bases from V and 5 bases from J, the junction contained 13 bases not matched to a gene. CDR1 SGHTA and CDR2 FQGNSA come from the germline V gene. The CDR3 here is CASSPLSGGQGETQYF. The CDR3 nucleotides read TGTGCCAGCAGCCCCTTGTCGGGGGGGCAGGGGGAGACCCAGTACTTC.

The chain links TRBV30 to TRBJ2-7; 7 bases fit TRBD2. CDR3 length equals 14 residues. With 7 bases clipped from V and 2 bases from J, the junction kept 11 bases outside the gene matches. Per germline, CDR1 GTSNPN and CDR2 SVGIG (reference sequence). The CDR3 reads CASLGRGNAYEQYF. The CDR3 nucleotides are TGTGCCTCCCTGGGGCGGGGGAATGCCTACGAGCAGTACTTC.

V and J are TRBV29-1 and TRBJ2-3, with 11 bases fitting TRBD2. CDR3 length equals 14 residues. Germline V gives CDR1 SQVTM, CDR2 ANQGSEA. V lost 5 bases and J lost 0; bases outside the gene matches: 1. As DNA, the CDR3 is TGCAGCGTTTGGACTAGCGGGAGCACAGATACGCAGTATTTT. Translation: CSVWTSGSTDTQYF.

The rearrangement links TRBV9 to TRBJ2-1, with TRBD1 identical over 10 bases. Germline CDR1 reads SGDLS; CDR2 reads YYNGEE. The CDR3 length is 16 residues. The J segment lost 1 base and the V segment lost 6 bases, leaving 7 bases of the junction unmatched. CDR3 sequence: CASTSGDRGSYNEQFF. In DNA, the CDR3 is TGTGCCAGCACCTCGGGGGACAGGGGTTCCTACAATGAGCAGTTCTTC.

This clone was counted between two and nine times. This chain uses TRBV19 with TRBJ2-6; D may match TRBD1 or TRBD2 (5 bases each). CDR3 size: 18 residues. With 4 bases removed from V and 4 bases from J, the gap between germline ends came to 20 bases. CDR1 is LNHDA and CDR2 is SQIVND in the germline V gene (reference sequence). CDR3: CASSTSGTVMQGANVLTF. CDR3 DNA sequence: TGTGCCAGTAGTACATCCGGGACGGTCATGCAAGGGGCCAACGTCCTGACTTTC.

The CDR3 region is CASSGRGQGAGEQFF. The CDR3 DNA follows: TGTGCCAGCAGCGGGAGGGGACAGGGGGCAGGGGAGCAGTTCTTC. V and J are TRBV6-5 and TRBJ2-1; 12 bases map to TRBD1. V lost 6 bases and J lost 10; bases outside the gene matches: 10. The CDR3 sequence is 15 residues long. Germline assignment: CDR1 MNHEY and CDR2 SVGAGI.

The chain combines TRBV6-2 or TRBV6-3 with TRBJ2-5, with unresolved D. CDR1 MNHEY and CDR2 SVGEGT come from the germline V gene. CDR3 length: 13 amino acids. Between the trimmed V and J ends, which lost 5 bases and 1 base, there was a span of 8 bases. CDR3 in amino acids: CASSRQIQETQYF. The CDR3 DNA reads TGTGCCAGCAGTCGACAAATCCAAGAGACCCAGTACTTC.